This T cell receptor beta chain was found in a study of T cells after yellow fever vaccination. TCRdb reprocessed the 5' RACE reads with MiXCR, giving one entry per CDR3 protein. The data show 300,000 to 400,000 distinct CDR3 sequences, around 12% seen once. This clonotype appeared many times. Germline CDR1 is SGHDN and CDR2 is FVKESK. The V and J ends lost 3 bases and 7 bases respectively, with 12 bases between them. The CDR3 totals 14 residues. This specimen consisted of CD4+ T cells sorted from PBMCs, obtained 15 days after the yellow fever booster vaccination. The receptor was isolated from a man in his late teens or twenties who received the YFV17D yellow fever vaccine. The chain uses TRBV14 and TRBJ1-4, with TRBD1 as a possible D gene (5 bases). In DNA, the CDR3 is TGTGCCAGCAGCCAGGACACATCGCGTGAAAAACTGTTTTTT. This codes for CASSQDTSREKLFF.